The 26 T cell receptor beta chains given below trace back to one sample, sequenced in a study of blood T cell repertoires in COVID-19 (dated by TCRdb to about 2020). The library was made by the immunoSEQ multiplex PCR assay. TCRdb mirrors the immuneACCESS table, restricted to in-frame sequences. Some clones are absent from its copies; in checked studies, under half trace to an unresolved V gene, and the reason for the others is unknown. The sample profile shows over 300,000 clones; around 88% of them were found once. The ten largest clones represent about 1.2% of the sample. Sequencing used peripheral blood. Receptors were obtained from a woman between 45 and 60 years old with acute or convalescent COVID-19.

J is TRBJ2-7 and V is TRBV6-5; D uncertain. V lost 8 bases to trimming and J lost 0 bases, with 8 bases between them. CDR1 and CDR2 (germline): MNHEY, SVGAGI. The CDR3 extends over 12 amino acids. For the CDR3, the DNA is TGTGCCAGCCAAAGGAGCTCCTACGAGCAGTACGTC. Protein: CASQRSSYEQYV.

The chain recombines TRBV5-6 with TRBJ1-5, with 7 nucleotides matching TRBD1. CDR1 SGHDT and CDR2 YYEEEE come from the germline V gene. V lost 4 bases, J lost 4 bases, and 8 bases stayed unmatched. The CDR3 has 15 amino acids. The CDR3 reads CASSPRGGWNQPQHF. DNA of the CDR3: TGTGCCAGCAGCCCGAGAGGGGGCTGGAATCAGCCCCAGCATTTT.

This chain uses TRBV2 with TRBJ2-7; weak D call: TRBD2 (5 bases). From germline, CDR1 is SNHLY and CDR2 FYNNEI. Trimming removed 7 bases at V and 3 bases at J, with 13 bases between. The CDR3 totals 13 residues. The CDR3 sequence is CASTQRGLYEQYF. The CDR3 DNA is TGTGCCAGCACCCAACGAGGACTCTACGAGCAGTACTTC. The full variable domain, in which reference TRBV2 and TRBJ2-7 provide the parts outside the CDR3, is EPEVTQTPSHQVTQMGQEVILRCVPISNHLYFYWYRQILGQKVEFLVSFYNNEISEKSEIFDDQFSVERPDGSNFTLKIRSTKLEDSAMYFCASTQRGLYEQYFGPGTRLTVT.

The chain is built from TRBV24-1 and TRBJ2-2; D may be TRBD1 (6 bases). CDR3 length: 13 amino acids. The ends were cut back, 10 bases at V and 8 bases at J, with 16 bases in the middle. Per the germline V gene, CDR1 is KGHDR and CDR2 is SFDVKD. The CDR3 sequence is CATRTATPGELFF. CDR3 nucleotide sequence: TGTGCCACGAGGACAGCCACCCCGGGGGAGCTGTTTTTT.

The V call is TRBV2, the J call TRBJ2-7, with 12 bases matching TRBD2. Per germline, CDR1 SNHLY and CDR2 FYNNEI. This CDR3 is built from 15 residues. The V segment lost 4 bases and the J segment 2 bases; nucleotides outside the gene matches: 3. The CDR3, as DNA: TGTGCCAGCAGTGCTAGGACTAGCGGGGCCTACGAGCAGTACGTC. This codes for CASSARTSGAYEQYV.

This clone was recorded a few times. The chain is built from TRBV5-1 and TRBJ1-1; weak D call: TRBD1 (6 bases). Germline V gives CDR1 SGHRS, CDR2 YFSETQ. The CDR3 extends over 15 amino acids. V was shortened by 6 bases and J by 1 base, with 16 bases between the two germline ends. Here the CDR3 DNA reads TGCGCCAGCACCGTGACAGGATCTTCGAACACTGAAGCTTTCTTT. Translated, it gives CASTVTGSSNTEAFF.

The chain recombines TRBV28 with TRBJ2-1; the match to TRBD1 covers 10 bases. Germline V gene data show CDR1 as MDHEN and CDR2 as SYDVKM. Unmatched junction bases numbered 5, after V lost 6 bases and J lost 3 bases. The CDR3 totals 15 residues. CDR3: CASSLRTGGYNEQFF. The CDR3 DNA is TGTGCCAGCAGCCTCCGGACAGGGGGCTACAATGAGCAGTTCTTC.

The chain joins TRBV14 to TRBJ1-1; no firm D call. In germline, CDR1 is SGHDN, CDR2 FVKESK. Trimming stripped 0 bases from V and 3 bases from J, with 5 bases between. CDR3 length equals 13 residues. CDR3 DNA sequence: TGTGCCAGCAGCCAAGATTCGTACACTGAAGCTTTCTTT. Amino acid sequence: CASSQDSYTEAFF.

The chain joins TRBV6-1 to TRBJ1-2; no firm D call. The V end lost 1 base, the J end lost 8 bases, and 8 bases lay between the germline ends. The germline gives CDR1 MNHNS, CDR2 SASEGT. The CDR3 consists of 12 residues. Written as DNA, the CDR3 is TGTGCCAGCAGTGAAGTCGGTAACGGCTACACCTTC. Residues: CASSEVGNGYTF.

This CDR3 reads CASSPDSTQPQHF. CDR3 DNA: TGTGCCAGCTCACCAGACAGTACGCAGCCCCAGCATTTT. This chain uses TRBV18 with TRBJ1-5, with D perhaps TRBD1 (5 bases). CDR3 length: 13 residues. V lost 2 bases and J lost 7, with 9 bases in between. CDR1 is KGHSH, CDR2 LQKENI, per germline.

The CDR3 loop is CASSPLREGTEAFF. As DNA, the CDR3 is TGCGCCAGCAGCCCCCTCAGGGAGGGCACTGAAGCTTTCTTT. V is TRBV5-1 and J is TRBJ1-1; TRBD1 is a possible D gene (5 bases). Germline values: CDR1 SGHRS, CDR2 YFSETQ. This CDR3 region has 14 residues. V was trimmed by 4 bases and J by 4 bases, leaving 14 bases between them. The full variable domain, completed using reference TRBV5-1 and TRBJ1-1, is KAGVTQTPRYLIKTRGQQVTLSCSPISGHRSVSWYQQTPGQGLQFLFEYFSETQRNKGNFPGRFSGRQFSNSRSEMNVSTLELGDSALYLCASSPLREGTEAFFGQGTRLTVV.

The chain carries TRBV24-1 and TRBJ2-2; D is perhaps TRBD1 (5 bases). CDR3 length equals 16 residues. From germline, CDR1 is KGHDR and CDR2 SFDVKD. The ends were cut back, 4 bases at V and 0 bases at J, with 11 bases in the middle. CDR3 nucleotides: TGTGCCACCAGTGAATCCAGGGTAGCGAACACCGGGGAGCTGTTTTTT. This gives the protein CATSESRVANTGELFF.

The chain carries TRBV7-2 and TRBJ2-3, with D uncertain. The germline gives CDR1 SGHTA, CDR2 FQGNSA. There are 14 residues in the CDR3. Trimming left V 5 bases short and J 0 bases short, with 9 bases between. The CDR3 DNA reads as TGTGCCAGCAGCGTTGACTGGAGCACAGATACGCAGTATTTT. Translating gives CASSVDWSTDTQYF.

The chain uses TRBV7-8 and TRBJ2-3, with 12 bases lining up with TRBD1. This CDR3 has 15 amino acids. The germline CDR1 and CDR2 sequences are SGHVS and FQNEAQ. V lost 10 bases to trimming and J lost 5 bases; unmatched junction nucleotides: 10. The CDR3 is CATSPGTGGKDTQYF. The CDR3 bases are TGTGCCACTTCCCCGGGGACAGGGGGCAAAGATACGCAGTATTTT. The full variable domain, rest sourced from reference TRBV7-8 and TRBJ2-3, is GAGVSQSPRYKVAKRGQDVALRCDPISGHVSLFWYQQALGQGPEFLTYFQNEAQLDKSGLPSDRFFAERPEGSVSTLKIQRTQQEDSAVYLCATSPGTGGKDTQYFGPGTRLTVL.

This clone was picked up one time. The rearrangement joins TRBV24-1 to TRBJ1-4, with 9 positions matching TRBD1. CDR1 and CDR2 from the germline V gene are KGHDR and SFDVKD. V gave up 5 bases and J gave up 5 bases; unmatched junction bases: 5. The CDR3 has 15 amino acids. CDR3 bases: TGTGCCACCAGTGTTTCCGGGACAGGGAATGAAAAACTGTTTTTT. Translation gives CATSVSGTGNEKLFF.

This chain joins TRBV18 and TRBJ1-6; a possible D gene is TRBD1 (5 bases). V lost 3 bases, J lost 7 bases, and 19 bases lay in between. This CDR3 has 17 residues. CDR1 is KGHSH and CDR2 is LQKENI in the germline V gene. DNA for the CDR3: TGTGCCAGCTCACCCTGGGGGGGTGCAGGGCAGAATTCACCCCTCCACTTT. It specifies CASSPWGGAGQNSPLHF.

The chain is built from TRBV18 and TRBJ2-5; TRBD2 aligns across 7 bases. The CDR3 runs to 14 residues. The V gene's germline CDR1 is KGHSH and CDR2 LQKENI. J was trimmed by 11 bases and V by 3 bases; bases with no gene match: 12. The CDR3 sequence is CASSPDLSGALQYF. The CDR3 nucleotides are TGTGCCAGCTCACCCGATTTAAGCGGGGCGCTACAGTACTTC.

There are a few counts of this clone. The V gene is TRBV5-6, the J gene TRBJ2-2, with a weak D call TRBD1 (5 bases). The germline V and J ends were trimmed by 1 base and 6 bases, with 10 bases remaining between them. The CDR3 sequence is 14 residues long. Germline V CDR1 and CDR2: SGHDT, YYEEEE. In DNA, the CDR3 is TGTGCCAGCAGCTTGTTTTCAGGGCCCGGGGAGCTGTTTTTT. The encoded protein is CASSLFSGPGELFF. Combining the CDR3 with reference TRBV5-6 and TRBJ2-2 gives the whole variable domain DAGVTQSPTHLIKTRGQQVTLRCSPKSGHDTVSWYQQALGQGPQFIFQYYEEEERQRGNFPDRFSGHQFPNYSSELNVNALLLGDSALYLCASSLFSGPGELFFGEGSRLTVL.

V is TRBV4-1 and J is TRBJ1-5; no clear D gene. Germline CDR1 is MGHRA and CDR2 is YSYEKL. The CDR3 is 14 residues long. V lost 0 bases and J 0 bases, leaving 3 bases between the germline ends. For the CDR3, the DNA is TGCGCCAGCAGCCAAGACGGTAGCAATCAGCCCCAGCATTTT. Encoded protein: CASSQDGSNQPQHF.

The rearrangement uses TRBV7-3 and TRBJ1-1; D may be TRBD1 (6 bases). The germline V gene has CDR1 SGHTA and CDR2 FQGTGA. This CDR3 is 15 amino acids long. V lost 1 base and J lost 0, with 9 bases in between. The CDR3 here is CASSLIWTVNTEAFF. The CDR3 DNA is TGTGCCAGCAGCTTAATCTGGACAGTGAACACTGAAGCTTTCTTT.

The rearrangement links TRBV7-9 to TRBJ1-2; tentative D call: TRBD1 (6 bases). The CDR3 totals 16 residues. The V end lost 4 bases, the J end lost 2 bases, and 17 bases lay between the germline ends. Per germline, CDR1 SEHNR and CDR2 FQNEAQ (reference sequence). As DNA, the CDR3 is TGTGCCAGCAGCTCCAGGACAGCCTCGCCCAACTATGGCTACACCTTC. Amino acid sequence: CASSSRTASPNYGYTF.

The rearrangement joins TRBV19 to TRBJ1-4; 8 positions agree with TRBD1. V gave up 5 bases and J gave up 10 bases; unmatched junction bases: 12. The length of the CDR3 is 15 residues. CDR1 is LNHDA and CDR2 is SQIVND in the germline V gene (reference sequence). CDR3 bases: TGTGCCAGTAGTGCTGGACAGGGTTTAGGTGGAAAACTGTTTTTT. It yields the protein CASSAGQGLGGKLFF.

J is TRBJ2-7 and V is TRBV6-6; perhaps TRBD1 as D (5 bases). The CDR3 has 13 amino acids. The V gene lost 7 bases and the J gene lost 1 base, with 11 bases spanning the gap. Germline lookup yields CDR1 MNHNY and CDR2 SVGAGI (reference sequence). CDR3 nucleotide sequence: TGTGCCAGCAATTTAGGGGCGTCCTACGAGCAGTACGTC. Translating it yields CASNLGASYEQYV.

The DNA for the CDR3 is TGCAGCGTAAACACGAACTATGGCTACACCTTC. This codes for CSVNTNYGYTF. The gene calls are TRBV29-1 and TRBJ1-2; no clear D gene. This CDR3 region has 11 residues. The germline gives CDR1 SQVTM, CDR2 ANQGSEA. Trimming took off 6 bases at V and 2 bases at J, with 7 bases between the two ends.

The chain is built from TRBV10-3 and TRBJ1-1; no firm D call. Germline V gives CDR1 ENHRY, CDR2 SYGVKD. This CDR3 has 12 amino acids. CDR3 coding DNA: TGTGCGGCGGCACGGGAGAACACTGAAGCTTTCTTT. It specifies CAAARENTEAFF.

This clone has a count of ten or more. Here the CDR3 DNA reads TGTGCCAGCAGCTTGGTAGGCCAGGGGGCGAAGAACTATGGCTACACCTTC. Encoded protein: CASSLVGQGAKNYGYTF. The chain links TRBV5-8 to TRBJ1-2; TRBD1 agrees at 8 bases. There are 17 residues in the CDR3. Germline V gives CDR1 SGHTS, CDR2 YDEGEE. V trimming: 0 bases; J trimming: 2 bases; junction bases outside the gene matches: 9.